This T cell receptor (beta chain) was sequenced for a study of yellow fever vaccine responses in identical twins. TCRdb redid the calling of the RT-PCR reads with MiXCR, one entry per CDR3 protein. The sample includes around 5,800 distinct CDR3 sequences, 77% of them seen just once. As to this clonotype: Its antigen is not identified.

Overall study results and limits: Vaccine-induced T cell responses in twins were reportedly observed to appear partly convergent, partly personalized.

The V gene's germline CDR1 is WNHNN and CDR2 SYGVQD (reference sequence). The CDR3 spans 15 residues. Trimming took 2 bases from V and 0 from J, leaving 8 bases between them. This specimen was T cells from blood (PBMCs), unsorted or a sorted subset (not recorded which), taken before or after yellow fever vaccination (not recorded which). The J gene is TRBJ1-5, the V gene TRBV10-1; TRBD1 might be the D (6 bases). The TCR sequence derives from a woman aged 18-29 years who received the yellow fever vaccine. CDR3 loop: CASSERDNSNQPQHF. The CDR3 DNA is TGCGCCAGCAGTGAGCGGGACAATAGCAATCAGCCCCAGCATTTT.